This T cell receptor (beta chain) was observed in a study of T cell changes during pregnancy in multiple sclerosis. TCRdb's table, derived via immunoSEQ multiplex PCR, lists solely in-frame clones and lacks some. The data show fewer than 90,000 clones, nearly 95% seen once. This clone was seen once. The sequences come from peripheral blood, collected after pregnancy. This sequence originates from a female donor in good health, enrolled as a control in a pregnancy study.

The CDR3 protein is CASSRLAGGADTGELFF. Here the CDR3 DNA reads TGCGCCAGCAGCCGACTAGCGGGAGGAGCGGACACCGGGGAGCTGTTTTTT. V and J are TRBV4-1 and TRBJ2-2; 13 nucleotides line up with TRBD2. Germline V gene lookup returns CDR1 MGHRA and CDR2 YSYEKL. V lost 4 bases and J lost 3; bases outside the gene matches: 5. This CDR3 is built from 17 residues.